The 22 T cell receptor beta chains below were found in one sample sequenced in a study of blood T cell repertoires in COVID-19. Clones were sequenced by immunoSEQ multiplex PCR, and TCRdb holds only the in-frame ones, with some missing. The profile covers 150,000 or so clones, with more than 85% appearing a single time and 0.99% taken by the ten largest. Material for sequencing was peripheral blood. These receptors were obtained from a man aged 18 to 30 with acute or convalescent COVID-19.

This chain links TRBV19 with TRBJ1-5; D unclear. The CDR3 covers 15 residues. Germline V gene data show CDR1 as LNHDA and CDR2 as SQIVND (reference sequence). Trimming took off 9 bases at V and 2 bases at J, with 17 bases between the two ends. CDR3 DNA sequence: TGTGCCAGCCAGAGTCAGGTCCTTGGCAATCAGCCCCAGCATTTT. It encodes CASQSQVLGNQPQHF. Supplemented by reference TRBV19 and TRBJ1-5, the full variable domain reads DGGITQSPKYLFRKEGQNVTLSCEQNLNHDAMYWYRQDPGQGLRLIYYSQIVNDFQKGDIAEGYSVSREKKESFPLTVTSAQKNPTAFYLCASQSQVLGNQPQHFGDGTRLSIL.

The CDR3 is CASSRGTSGRSSYEQYF. Here the CDR3 DNA reads TGTGCCAGCAGCAGAGGGACTAGCGGAAGGAGCTCCTACGAGCAGTACTTC. V and J are TRBV9 and TRBJ2-7; TRBD2 matches at 11 bases. Germline CDR1 and CDR2: SGDLS and YYNGEE. The CDR3 has 17 residues. V lost 4 bases, J lost 0 bases, and 9 bases stayed unmatched.

This chain uses TRBV7-9 with TRBJ1-2, with TRBD1 identical over 11 bases. Trimming removed 5 bases from V and 4 bases from J; junction bases left unmatched: 3. CDR1 and CDR2 from the germline V gene are SEHNR and FQNEAQ (reference sequence). This CDR3 comprises 14 residues. CDR3 amino acids: CASSQGTGGYGYTF. In DNA form, the CDR3 reads TGTGCCAGCAGCCAAGGGACAGGGGGCTATGGCTACACCTTC.

This clone was found once. The J gene is TRBJ2-7, the V gene TRBV7-9; 11 bases fit TRBD1. V was pared by 5 bases and J by 7 bases, with 22 bases of the junction left unmatched. This CDR3 region has 19 residues. CDR1 is SEHNR and CDR2 is FQNEAQ in the germline V gene (reference sequence). The CDR3 region is CASSPPGGGTGGNSEEQYV. In DNA, the CDR3 is TGTGCCAGCAGCCCCCCAGGGGGGGGGACAGGGGGTAATTCGGAAGAGCAGTACGTC.

The count of this clone is one. CDR3 sequence: CASSIGRTEAFF. In nucleotides, the CDR3 is TGTGCCAGTAGTATTGGTAGAACTGAAGCTTTCTTT. The chain joins TRBV19 to TRBJ1-1; D is uncertain. The V gene lost 3 bases and the J gene lost 5 bases, with 7 bases spanning the gap. Looked up from germline, CDR1 is LNHDA and CDR2 is SQIVND (reference sequence). The CDR3 consists of 12 residues.

This clone was seen more than once but under ten times. V and J are TRBV5-1 and TRBJ2-3; possible D gene TRBD1, 5 bases. Per the germline V gene, CDR1 is SGHRS and CDR2 is YFSETQ. Trimming removed 4 bases at V and 2 bases at J, with 17 bases between. CDR3 length equals 16 residues. CDR3 sequence: CASSGRWGQPTDTQYF. DNA for the CDR3: TGCGCCAGCAGCGGACGGTGGGGCCAGCCCACAGATACGCAGTATTTT. The variable domain in full, with the rest retrieved from reference TRBV5-1 and TRBJ2-3, is KAGVTQTPRYLIKTRGQQVTLSCSPISGHRSVSWYQQTPGQGLQFLFEYFSETQRNKGNFPGRFSGRQFSNSRSEMNVSTLELGDSALYLCASSGRWGQPTDTQYFGPGTRLTVL.

J is TRBJ1-1 and V is TRBV5-5, with D hard to call. CDR3 length: 13 amino acids. The germline gives CDR1 SGHKS, CDR2 YYEKEE (reference sequence). The germline V and J ends were trimmed by 0 bases and 5 bases, with 8 bases remaining between them. The CDR3 spells CASSLGGSTEAFF. The DNA of the CDR3 is TGTGCCAGCAGCTTGGGAGGGTCGACTGAAGCTTTCTTT.

J is TRBJ2-3 and V is TRBV30, with 11 positions matching TRBD2. Trimming removed 2 bases from V and 3 bases from J; junction bases left unmatched: 13. The CDR3 contains 18 residues. Germline CDR1 is GTSNPN and CDR2 is SVGIG (reference sequence). The CDR3 loop reads CAWSTLIAGGPMTDTQYF. The CDR3 bases are TGTGCCTGGAGTACCCTCATAGCGGGGGGGCCAATGACAGATACGCAGTATTTT.

The V and J genes are TRBV7-7 and TRBJ2-5, with 12 bases lining up with TRBD2. The CDR3 is 17 residues long. Germline CDR1 SSHAT, CDR2 FNYEAQ (reference sequence). V trimming: 5 bases; J trimming: 5 bases; junction bases outside the gene matches: 12. CDR3 region: CASSPGLAGGIGETQYF. CDR3 DNA sequence: TGTGCCAGCAGCCCGGGGCTAGCGGGGGGGATAGGCGAGACCCAGTACTTC.

The genes are TRBV7-7 and TRBJ2-5; a weak D match, TRBD2 (6 bases). V gave up 1 base and J gave up 4 bases, with 16 bases separating them. The germline CDR1 and CDR2 sequences are SSHAT and FNYEAQ (reference sequence). The CDR3 totals 16 residues. DNA of the CDR3: TGTGCCAGCAGCTTAGGGCGACTAGTTCGGTCAGAGACCCAGTACTTC. It encodes CASSLGRLVRSETQYF.

The rearrangement links TRBV7-9 to TRBJ2-3, with 9 nucleotides matching TRBD1. Trimming removed 6 bases from V and 5 bases from J; junction bases left unmatched: 9. Germline values: CDR1 SEHNR, CDR2 FQNEAQ (reference sequence). The CDR3 spans 15 residues. CDR3 region: CASSHSQGAIDTQYF. As DNA, the CDR3 is TGTGCCAGCAGTCATTCACAGGGGGCTATAGATACGCAGTATTTT. Complete variable domain (other parts from reference TRBV7-9 and TRBJ2-3): DTGVSQNPRHKITKRGQNVTFRCDPISEHNRLYWYRQTLGQGPEFLTYFQNEAQLEKSRLLSDRFSAERPKGSFSTLEIQRTEQGDSAMYLCASSHSQGAIDTQYFGPGTRLTVL.

The J gene is TRBJ1-2, the V gene TRBV6-5; tentative D call: TRBD1 (5 bases). The V end was cut by 6 bases, the J end by 2 bases, with 10 bases between. The CDR3 is 13 amino acids. Germline CDR1 is MNHEY and CDR2 is SVGAGI. As DNA, the CDR3 is TGTGCCAGCAGGCAGGGACTAAACTATGGCTACACCTTC. Protein product: CASRQGLNYGYTF.

V and J are TRBV30 and TRBJ1-5; tentatively, D is TRBD1 (6 bases). Trimming took 2 bases from V and 2 from J, leaving 7 bases between them. The CDR3 spans 13 residues. CDR1 GTSNPN and CDR2 SVGIG come from the germline V gene (reference sequence). This CDR3 is CAWSRQGNQPQHF. The CDR3, as DNA: TGTGCCTGGAGTAGACAGGGCAATCAGCCCCAGCATTTT.

The J gene is TRBJ1-1, the V gene TRBV6-5; 9 bases are a match to TRBD1. The trim removed 7 bases at V and 5 bases at J, leaving 11 bases unmatched. The CDR3 has 15 residues. The germline CDR1 and CDR2 sequences are MNHEY and SVGAGI. The DNA for the CDR3 is TGTGCCAGCATCCCGACGGACAGGGGAGGAACTGAAGCTTTCTTT. It is translated as CASIPTDRGGTEAFF.

This chain uses TRBV24-1 with TRBJ2-7; D unclear. V was shortened by 8 bases and J by 1 base, with 14 bases between the two germline ends. This CDR3 has 14 amino acids. Germline V gene sequence: CDR1 KGHDR, CDR2 SFDVKD. The CDR3 coding sequence is TGTGCCACCACCCCCCCCGCGTCTTCCTACGAGCAGTACGTC. Its protein product is CATTPPASSYEQYV.

This chain uses TRBV10-3 with TRBJ1-1; perhaps TRBD1 as D (5 bases). This CDR3 has 13 residues. The ends were cut back, 6 bases at V and 1 base at J, with 9 bases in the middle. From germline, CDR1 is ENHRY and CDR2 SYGVKD. The CDR3, as DNA: TGTGCCATCAGGCCCCAGGGGAACACTGAAGCTTTCTTT. This gives the protein CAIRPQGNTEAFF.

This clone occurred a few times. This chain connects TRBV18 to TRBJ2-5; 7 nucleotides line up with TRBD1. The CDR3 loop spans 13 amino acids. Germline V lookup: CDR1 KGHSH, CDR2 LQKENI. Trimming at V came to 3 bases and at J to 5 bases, leaving 3 bases not matched to a gene. The CDR3 nucleotides are TGTGCCAGCTCACCGACAGGGTTGGAGACCCAGTACTTC. Translation: CASSPTGLETQYF.

This chain uses TRBV7-2 with TRBJ2-3, with TRBD1 matching 7 bases. The CDR3 totals 18 residues. The V gene's germline CDR1 is SGHTA and CDR2 FQGNSA. Unmatched junction bases numbered 16, after V lost 3 bases and J lost 4 bases. The CDR3 protein is CASSLGNRGSTWADTQYF. The CDR3 DNA reads TGTGCCAGCAGCTTGGGGAACAGGGGCTCCACCTGGGCAGATACGCAGTATTTT.

There are a few counts of this clone. The chain couples TRBV7-2 to TRBJ2-3; 10 nucleotides align to TRBD2. This CDR3 is built from 15 residues. Germline lookup yields CDR1 SGHTA and CDR2 FQGNSA. The junction had 2 bases not matched to a gene; V was cut back by 0 bases and J by 5 bases. In DNA, the CDR3 is TGTGCCAGCAGCTTAGCTGCTAGCGGGGGAGATACGCAGTATTTT. This encodes CASSLAASGGDTQYF. Full variable domain (outside the CDR3, taken from reference TRBV7-2 and TRBJ2-3): GAGVSQSPSNKVTEKGKDVELRCDPISGHTALYWYRQSLGQGLEFLIYFQGNSAPDKSGLPSDRFSAERTGGSVSTLTIQRTQQEDSAVYLCASSLAASGGDTQYFGPGTRLTVL.

The V and J genes are TRBV9 and TRBJ1-3; D is ambiguous. Looked up from germline, CDR1 is SGDLS and CDR2 is YYNGEE. The CDR3 is made up of 15 amino acids. Trimming removed 0 bases from V and 3 bases from J, with 10 bases in between. The CDR3 DNA is TGTGCCAGCAGCGTAGATTGGGCCGGTGGAAACACCATATATTTT. It translates to CASSVDWAGGNTIYF. The full variable domain, its missing parts supplied by reference TRBV9 and TRBJ1-3, is DSGVTQTPKHLITATGQRVTLRCSPRSGDLSVYWYQQSLDQGLQFLIQYYNGEERAKGNILERFSAQQFPDLHSELNLSSLELGDSALYFCASSVDWAGGNTIYFGEGSWLTVV.

The rearrangement links TRBV28 to TRBJ1-5, with TRBD1 as a possible D gene (5 bases). The CDR3 consists of 15 residues. V lost 2 bases and J 4 bases, leaving 12 bases between the germline ends. Looked up from germline, CDR1 is MDHEN and CDR2 is SYDVKM. The CDR3 bases are TGTGCCAGCAGTTTACCCGACAGAAGGAATCAGCCCCAGCATTTT. Its translation: CASSLPDRRNQPQHF.

The chain carries TRBV2 and TRBJ1-4; the match to TRBD1 covers 7 bases. The germline V gene encodes CDR1 SNHLY and CDR2 FYNNEI. Trimming removed 8 bases from V and 8 bases from J; junction bases left unmatched: 14. The CDR3 is made up of 15 amino acids. CDR3 in DNA: TGTGCCAGCGACGTGAGGGGACAGAGAGACGAAAAACTGTTTTTT. This gives the protein CASDVRGQRDEKLFF.